The next 25 T cell receptor beta chains were all read from a single sample in a study of CD8 T cells in ankylosing spondylitis. MiXCR, applied by TCRdb to the 5' RACE reads, yields one record per CDR3 protein. The sample lists some 130,000 distinct CDR3 sequences; approximately 14% were seen once. Sequenced: blood, either unsorted or a sorted T cell fraction (not recorded which). The source is a female donor with ankylosing spondylitis or in good health (not recorded which).

This clonotype occurred many times. This sequence joins TRBV20-1 and TRBJ2-3, with 9 bases matching TRBD2. Per germline, CDR1 DFQATT and CDR2 SNEGSKA (reference sequence). The length of the CDR3 is 16 residues. The ends lost 5 bases at V and 2 bases at J; junction bases unmatched: 11. CDR3 loop: CSAFRGGASITDTQYF. For the CDR3, the DNA is TGCAGTGCTTTTCGCGGGGGGGCCAGCATCACAGATACGCAGTATTTT.

This clonotype was counted only a few times. J is TRBJ2-5 and V is TRBV29-1, with 13 bases matching TRBD2. CDR1 SQVTM and CDR2 ANQGSEA come from the germline V gene. Losses at the gene ends were 8 bases for V and 5 bases for J; bases not matched to a gene: 8. The CDR3 sequence is 14 residues long. The CDR3 region is CSSGTSGMGETQYF. CDR3 DNA sequence: TGCAGCTCCGGGACTAGCGGGATGGGTGAGACCCAGTACTTC.

V gene TRBV30 combines with J gene TRBJ2-2; weak D call: TRBD1 (6 bases). In germline, CDR1 is GTSNPN, CDR2 SVGIG (reference sequence). The CDR3 consists of 19 residues. Trimming removed 0 bases from V and 0 bases from J, with 20 bases in between. CDR3 loop: CAWSVSGTSSYTNTGELFF. The CDR3 DNA follows: TGTGCCTGGAGTGTATCCGGGACAAGCTCTTATACGAACACCGGGGAGCTGTTTTTT.

Details on this clonotype: With a much larger clone just one base away, this may be a read error. The gene calls are TRBV7-2 and TRBJ2-7; 7 nucleotides line up with TRBD2. The CDR3 is 15 amino acids. Per the germline V gene, CDR1 is SGHTA and CDR2 is FQGNSA. The CDR3 sequence is CVSSSRAGSFYEQYF. The CDR3 bases are TGTGTCAGCAGCTCACGAGCGGGAAGCTTCTACGAGCAGTACTTC.

There are a few counts of this clonotype. One end of the junction fails to match germline, which may point to a read error. This chain uses TRBV7-9 with TRBJ2-1; D is possibly TRBD1 or TRBD2 (5 bases each). In germline, CDR1 is SEHNR, CDR2 FQNEAQ (reference sequence). This CDR3 is built from 16 residues. In DNA form, the CDR3 reads TGTGCCAGCAGCCTAGGACGGACTGGGGGTTACAATGAGCATTTCTTC. As protein: CASSLGRTGGYNEHFF.

The rearrangement uses TRBV15 and TRBJ2-3, with D possibly matching TRBD2 (6 bases). Germline V CDR1 and CDR2: LNHNV, YYDKDF (reference sequence). The CDR3 contains 18 residues. The V gene lost 3 bases and the J gene lost 3 bases, with 22 bases spanning the gap. The CDR3 DNA is TGTGCCACCAGCAGGGGACTTGGCGGTGGAGTGAGTACAGATACGCAGTATTTT. It translates to CATSRGLGGGVSTDTQYF.

The sample holds many counts of this clonotype. This chain joins TRBV2 and TRBJ2-7; 9 nucleotides agree with TRBD2. This CDR3 spans 16 amino acids. CDR1 SNHLY and CDR2 FYNNEI come from the germline V gene. V was pared by 7 bases and J by 1 base, with 11 bases of the junction left unmatched. The CDR3 reads CASILWASGASYEQYF. The CDR3 nucleotides are TGTGCCAGCATCCTTTGGGCTAGCGGGGCTTCCTACGAGCAGTACTTC. The full variable domain, with the rest looked up from reference TRBV2 and TRBJ2-7, is EPEVTQTPSHQVTQMGQEVILRCVPISNHLYFYWYRQILGQKVEFLVSFYNNEISEKSEIFDDQFSVERPDGSNFTLKIRSTKLEDSAMYFCASILWASGASYEQYFGPGTRLTVT.

V gene TRBV4-2 combines with J gene TRBJ2-5; no definite D call. CDR1 and CDR2 from the germline V gene are LGHNA and YNFKEQ. The V end lost 0 bases, the J end lost 5 bases, and 10 bases lay between the germline ends. This CDR3 spans 14 amino acids. CDR3 nucleotide sequence: TGTGCCAGCAGCCAAGATGGCTACGAGGAGACCCAGTACTTC. Translation: CASSQDGYEETQYF.

The sample holds many counts of this clonotype. The chain recombines TRBV20-1 with TRBJ2-3; D not certain. The germline CDR1 and CDR2 sequences are DFQATT and SNEGSKA (reference sequence). This CDR3 has 12 amino acids. V lost 5 bases and J 4 bases, leaving 10 bases between the germline ends. CDR3 sequence: CSAPDPADTQYF. The CDR3 coding sequence is TGCAGTGCTCCCGACCCTGCAGATACGCAGTATTTT.

CDR3 sequence: CASSPLAGGSTDTQYF. DNA of the CDR3: TGTGCCAGCTCACCCCTAGCGGGGGGTAGCACAGATACGCAGTATTTT. The V and J genes are TRBV18 and TRBJ2-3, with 11 bases lining up with TRBD2. The CDR3 consists of 16 residues. Losses at the gene ends were 3 bases for V and 0 bases for J; bases not matched to a gene: 2. Looked up from germline, CDR1 is KGHSH and CDR2 is LQKENI. Based on the CDR3 plus reference TRBV18 and TRBJ2-3, the full variable domain is NAGVMQNPRHLVRRRGQEARLRCSPMKGHSHVYWYRQLPEEGLKFMVYLQKENIIDESGMPKERFSAEFPKEGPSILRIQQVVRGDSAAYFCASSPLAGGSTDTQYFGPGTRLTVL.

The chain uses TRBV12-3 or TRBV12-4 and TRBJ2-5; 9 bases are shared with TRBD2. The CDR3 sequence is 16 residues long. V gave up 0 bases and J gave up 1 base; unmatched junction bases: 3. The CDR3 is CASSLALAGFQETQYF. DNA for the CDR3: TGTGCCAGCAGTTTAGCCCTAGCGGGGTTCCAAGAGACCCAGTACTTC.

This clonotype came up many times. The rearrangement uses TRBV5-1 and TRBJ1-1; D call uncertain. CDR3 length: 12 amino acids. The ends were cut back, 0 bases at V and 7 bases at J, with 7 bases in the middle. In germline, CDR1 is SGHRS, CDR2 YFSETQ. This CDR3 is CASSLGVGEAFF. CDR3 bases: TGCGCCAGCAGCTTGGGCGTCGGTGAAGCTTTCTTT.

A note on this clonotype: A much larger clone differs by one base, so this may be a read error. The chain links TRBV20-1 to TRBJ1-1; D ambiguous. V was shortened by 6 bases and J by 4 bases, with 12 bases between the two germline ends. The CDR3 totals 12 residues. Germline V lookup: CDR1 DFQATT, CDR2 SNEGSKA (reference sequence). The CDR3 bases are TGCAGTGCGAGAATCAGTAGCACTGAAGCTTTCTTT. Its translation: CSARISSTEAFF.

This clonotype was observed a handful of times. V usage is TRBV29-1 and J usage is TRBJ1-2; 8 nucleotides line up with TRBD1. The germline CDR1 and CDR2 sequences are SQVTM and ANQGSEA. The CDR3 is 12 amino acids. Unmatched junction bases numbered 3, after V lost 7 bases and J lost 2 bases. CDR3 in amino acids: CSAHRGNYGYTF. In nucleotides, the CDR3 is TGCAGCGCGCACAGGGGGAACTATGGCTACACCTTC.

V and J are TRBV20-1 and TRBJ1-6; D not certain. There are 17 residues in the CDR3. The germline V gene has CDR1 DFQATT and CDR2 SNEGSKA (reference sequence). V was trimmed by 1 base and J by 11 bases, leaving 24 bases between them. CDR3 coding DNA: TGCAGTGCTAGAGTCGATTTGTCCCGTGGGGTAGGGACACCCCTCCACTTT. Encoded protein: CSARVDLSRGVGTPLHF.

In its sample, this clonotype was seen a few times. The chain links TRBV18 to TRBJ1-1; D is undetermined. The V end lost 6 bases, the J end lost 1 base, and 9 bases lay between the germline ends. Per the germline V gene, CDR1 is KGHSH and CDR2 is LQKENI. The CDR3 runs to 13 residues. The CDR3: CASSKDRNTEAFF. CDR3 DNA: TGTGCCAGCTCGAAGGATAGGAACACTGAAGCTTTCTTT.

This clonotype was counted between two and nine times. This chain uses TRBV5-1 with TRBJ2-7, with 10 positions matching TRBD1. Looked up from germline, CDR1 is SGHRS and CDR2 is YFSETQ. J lost 1 base, V lost 2 bases, and 9 bases had no gene match. The CDR3 has 17 residues. CDR3 DNA: TGCGCCAGCAGCTTTGCCCAAGGACAGGGGGGATCCTACGAGCAGTACTTC. This translates into CASSFAQGQGGSYEQYF. Drawing the rest from reference TRBV5-1 and TRBJ2-7, the complete variable domain is KAGVTQTPRYLIKTRGQQVTLSCSPISGHRSVSWYQQTPGQGLQFLFEYFSETQRNKGNFPGRFSGRQFSNSRSEMNVSTLELGDSALYLCASSFAQGQGGSYEQYFGPGTRLTVT.

Only a few counts were recorded for this clonotype. The V call is TRBV10-3, the J call TRBJ2-7; TRBD1 might be the D (5 bases). The germline V and J ends were trimmed by 4 bases and 0 bases, with 10 bases remaining between them. This CDR3 region has 14 residues. Per the germline V gene, CDR1 is ENHRY and CDR2 is SYGVKD. For the CDR3, the DNA is TGTGCCATCAGTGTCAGGGCAGACTCCTACGAGCAGTACTTC. Translation gives CAISVRADSYEQYF.

The sample holds a few counts of this clonotype. This chain links TRBV19 with TRBJ2-1, with D perhaps matching TRBD1 or TRBD2 (5 bases each). Trimming removed 6 bases at V and 9 bases at J, with 18 bases between. Looked up from germline, CDR1 is LNHDA and CDR2 is SQIVND (reference sequence). The CDR3 runs 14 residues. The CDR3, as DNA: TGTGCCAGTAGGAGGGACCCCGAGAGGGGTGAGCAGTTCTTC. Its translation: CASRRDPERGEQFF.

This clonotype was seen many times. The genes are TRBV29-1 and TRBJ2-7; no definite D call. The CDR3 is 14 amino acids. With 4 bases removed from V and 4 bases from J, the gap between germline ends came to 17 bases. From germline, CDR1 is SQVTM and CDR2 ANQGSEA. The CDR3 loop is CSVVPTEGVYEQYF. The CDR3 bases are TGCAGCGTTGTCCCCACGGAAGGCGTATACGAGCAGTACTTC.

This clonotype was counted once. This chain connects TRBV12-3 or TRBV12-4 to TRBJ2-5; 8 nucleotides match TRBD2. V shed 2 bases and J 1 base; nucleotides not matched to a gene: 6. The CDR3 totals 16 residues. The CDR3 DNA reads TGTGCCAGCAGTTTATTCGGGGGGGCCCGCCAAGAGACCCAGTACTTC. Translated, it gives CASSLFGGARQETQYF.

A few counts support this clonotype. This rearrangement joins TRBV20-1 to TRBJ2-1, with TRBD2 matching 9 bases. The ends lost 1 base at V and 7 bases at J; junction bases unmatched: 11. Germline loops: CDR1 DFQATT, CDR2 SNEGSKA (reference sequence). This CDR3 spans 16 amino acids. CDR3 in DNA: TGCAGTGCTAGAGCGGTGATCGGGACTAGCCAAAATGAGCAGTTCTTC. This codes for CSARAVIGTSQNEQFF.

This rearrangement joins TRBV12-3 or TRBV12-4 to TRBJ2-1; a weak D match, TRBD2 (7 bases). V was clipped by 3 bases and J by 4 bases, with 16 bases between them. The CDR3 length is 16 residues. The CDR3 sequence: CASSFLGGLPYNEQFF. The CDR3 nucleotides read TGTGCCAGCAGTTTCTTGGGGGGGCTCCCTTACAATGAGCAGTTCTTC.

This clonotype was seen many times. The J gene is TRBJ1-2, the V gene TRBV9, with 10 nucleotides matching TRBD1. The CDR3 spans 11 residues. Germline V gene data show CDR1 as SGDLS and CDR2 as YYNGEE. The V gene end was trimmed by 7 bases and the J gene end by 6 bases; junction bases not matched to a gene: 0. CDR3 sequence reads: CASGTGDGYTF. CDR3 nucleotide sequence: TGTGCCAGCGGGACAGGGGATGGCTACACCTTC.

The chain combines TRBV29-1 with TRBJ1-2; unclear D gene. V was shortened by 7 bases and J by 4 bases, with 19 bases between the two germline ends. The CDR3 is 14 residues long. The V gene's germline CDR1 is SQVTM and CDR2 ANQGSEA. The CDR3 coding sequence is TGCAGCGCTGCCCTTCCTATTCAGAGCTATGGCTACACCTTC. Its translation is CSAALPIQSYGYTF.